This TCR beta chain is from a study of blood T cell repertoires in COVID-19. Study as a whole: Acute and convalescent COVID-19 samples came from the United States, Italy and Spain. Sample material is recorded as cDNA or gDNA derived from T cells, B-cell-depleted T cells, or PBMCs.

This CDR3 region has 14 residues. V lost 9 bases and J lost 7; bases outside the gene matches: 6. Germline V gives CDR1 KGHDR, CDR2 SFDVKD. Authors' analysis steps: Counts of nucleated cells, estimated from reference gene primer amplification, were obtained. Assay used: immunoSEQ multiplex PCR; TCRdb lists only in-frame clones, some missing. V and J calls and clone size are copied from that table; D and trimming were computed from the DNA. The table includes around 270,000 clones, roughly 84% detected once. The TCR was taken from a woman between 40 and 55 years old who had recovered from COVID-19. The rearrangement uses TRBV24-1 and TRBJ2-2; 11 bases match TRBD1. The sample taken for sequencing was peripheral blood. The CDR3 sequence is CATALGTGGGELFF. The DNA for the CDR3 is TGTGCCACCGCGCTAGGGACAGGGGGCGGGGAGCTGTTTTTT.